The 11 T cell receptor beta chains given below trace back to one sample, sequenced in a study of blood T cells in healthy people across ages. Alongside a J-beta primer mix, a sample-barcoded 5' primer served in a second PCR lasting about 7 to 12 cycles. TCRdb fed the 5' RACE reads into MiXCR, producing one record per CDR3 protein. The sample lists 1.5 million to 2 million distinct CDR3 sequences, less than 50% occurring once. Sequencing was performed on blood. Receptors originate from a woman in her thirties or forties in good health.

This sequence joins TRBV25-1 and TRBJ2-3; D perhaps matches TRBD2 (7 bases). Per germline, CDR1 MGHDK and CDR2 SYGVNS. CDR3 length equals 14 residues. V lost 7 bases and J 3 bases, leaving 14 bases between the germline ends. This CDR3 reads CASMVGGLTDTQYF. CDR3 nucleotide sequence: TGTGCCAGCATGGTGGGGGGGCTGACAGATACGCAGTATTTT.

This clonotype was found a few times. This chain links TRBV5-1 with TRBJ2-3, with D maybe TRBD2 (7 bases). Germline V lookup: CDR1 SGHRS, CDR2 YFSETQ. The V end lost 7 bases, the J end lost 3 bases, and 15 bases lay between the germline ends. The CDR3 has 14 amino acids. CDR3 sequence: CASFRGARTDTQYF. The CDR3 DNA reads as TGCGCCAGCTTTCGGGGGGCCCGGACAGATACGCAGTATTTT. Drawing the rest from reference TRBV5-1 and TRBJ2-3, the complete variable domain is KAGVTQTPRYLIKTRGQQVTLSCSPISGHRSVSWYQQTPGQGLQFLFEYFSETQRNKGNFPGRFSGRQFSNSRSEMNVSTLELGDSALYLCASFRGARTDTQYFGPGTRLTVL.

This sequence joins TRBV12-5 and TRBJ2-1, with D maybe TRBD1 (5 bases). V lost 8 bases and J 11 bases, leaving 19 bases between the germline ends. The CDR3 covers 13 residues. Germline lookup yields CDR1 LGHNT and CDR2 FRNRAP. This CDR3 is CASSGQINRQQFF. DNA of the CDR3: TGTGCTAGTTCCGGACAAATCAACAGGCAGCAGTTCTTC.

This clonotype was counted a few times. This chain connects TRBV29-1 to TRBJ2-1; 10 bases align to TRBD2. CDR3 length equals 15 residues. CDR1 and CDR2 (germline): SQVTM, ANQGSEA. The V segment lost 1 base and the J segment 7 bases; nucleotides outside the gene matches: 7. The CDR3: CSVEGALAGANEQFF. The CDR3 nucleotides are TGCAGCGTTGAAGGGGCCCTAGCGGGGGCAAATGAGCAGTTCTTC.

This clonotype was counted between two and nine times. The chain carries TRBV29-1 and TRBJ1-2; tentative D call: TRBD1 (5 bases). Deletions cut 2 bases from V and 5 bases from J, with 12 bases between. CDR3 length equals 13 residues. Looked up from germline, CDR1 is SQVTM and CDR2 is ANQGSEA. CDR3 in DNA: TGCAGCGTTGAATCCCGACAGACTTATGGCTACACCTTC. This encodes CSVESRQTYGYTF.

This clonotype was found many times. The chain recombines TRBV13 with TRBJ2-5; 7 nucleotides align to TRBD2. Germline assignment: CDR1 PRHDT and CDR2 FYEKMQ (reference sequence). V trimming: 2 bases; J trimming: 4 bases; junction bases outside the gene matches: 4. The CDR3 is 14 residues long. The DNA of the CDR3 is TGTGCCAGCAGCTTAAATGGGGGGGTAGAGACCCAGTACTTC. It encodes CASSLNGGVETQYF.

The CDR3 reads CASSLTGELNEQFF. The CDR3 nucleotides are TGTGCCAGCAGCTTGACAGGGGAATTGAATGAGCAGTTCTTC. This chain connects TRBV7-9 to TRBJ2-1, with 8 nucleotides matching TRBD1. Losses at the gene ends were 3 bases for V and 7 bases for J; bases not matched to a gene: 5. The CDR3 is 14 amino acids. Germline CDR1 is SEHNR and CDR2 is FQNEAQ (reference sequence). The full variable domain, with the rest looked up from reference TRBV7-9 and TRBJ2-1, is DTGVSQNPRHKITKRGQNVTFRCDPISEHNRLYWYRQTLGQGPEFLTYFQNEAQLEKSRLLSDRFSAERPKGSFSTLEIQRTEQGDSAMYLCASSLTGELNEQFFGPGTRLTVL.

The V call is TRBV6-5, the J call TRBJ1-2; TRBD1 is a possible D gene (6 bases). With 6 bases removed from V and 0 bases from J, the gap between germline ends came to 17 bases. Germline CDR1 reads MNHEY; CDR2 reads SVGAGI. The CDR3 is 16 residues long. This CDR3 is CASSPDRRYANYGYTF. The CDR3 nucleotides are TGTGCCAGCAGCCCGGACAGACGGTACGCTAACTATGGCTACACCTTC.

V and J are TRBV28 and TRBJ1-5; D gene uncertain. Germline assignment: CDR1 MDHEN and CDR2 SYDVKM. The ends were cut back, 6 bases at V and 7 bases at J, with 22 bases in the middle. CDR3 length: 16 amino acids. This CDR3 is CASSASVGNPGQPQHF. CDR3 DNA sequence: TGTGCCAGCAGCGCATCGGTGGGGAACCCCGGGCAGCCCCAGCATTTT.

V usage is TRBV6-2 or TRBV6-3 and J usage is TRBJ2-7, with TRBD2 matching over 9 bases. Germline loops: CDR1 MNHEY, CDR2 SVGEGT. The CDR3 contains 13 residues. Trimming at V came to 11 bases and at J to 2 bases, leaving 7 bases not matched to a gene. The CDR3 sequence: CAGAREGPYEQYF. As DNA, the CDR3 is TGTGCCGGGGCGCGGGAGGGCCCCTACGAGCAGTACTTC.

This sequence joins TRBV12-3 or TRBV12-4 and TRBJ1-2; D may be TRBD1 (5 bases). This CDR3 has 17 amino acids. Trimming removed 10 bases from V and 0 bases from J, with 24 bases in between. As DNA, the CDR3 is TGTGCCACCGGTGTACGGGCTTGGGACCCAGCTAACTATGGCTACACCTTC. It translates to CATGVRAWDPANYGYTF.